This TCR beta chain stems from a study of T cell repertoires in cytomegalovirus infection. Turning to the study itself: Recently described HLA-C-restricted plus well-studied HLA-B-restricted CMV epitopes were used. An indication of both CMV infection and matching HLA type came from public TCR beta signatures. Study-wide points: The ex vivo response was dominated by HLA-C-restricted CMV-specific TCR beta clonotypes.

The CDR3 is made up of 12 amino acids. Per the germline V gene, CDR1 is SGHVS and CDR2 is FQNEAQ. Trimming pared 1 base from V and 5 bases from J, leaving 5 bases between. From the reads, TCRdb called clonotypes with MiXCR, one entry per CDR3 protein. The sample shows roughly 500,000 distinct CDR3 sequences, 33% of them seen only once. This clonotype has ten or more counts. As yet, its antigen is unknown. This sample comprised cultured PBMCs, obtained from culture after CMV antigen stimulation. This sequence joins TRBV7-8 and TRBJ2-5; D call uncertain. The receptor's source is a human donor in good health (CMV status not recorded). Some clones in this sample may be carry-over from other donors' samples. The CDR3 loop reads CASSLDSETQYF. In nucleotides, the CDR3 is TGTGCCAGCAGCTTAGATTCCGAGACCCAGTACTTC.